These 27 T cell receptor beta chains came from one sample sequenced in a study of technical replicates of blood from a handful of donors. This table comes from immunoSEQ multiplex PCR, and its TCRdb copy is limited to in-frame clones, with some not included. The data hold about 82,000 clones, with nearly 96% observed a single time. The material sequenced was T cells isolated from PBMCs. Source of these receptors: a human donor in good health.

This clone was seen a few times. This chain uses TRBV28 with TRBJ1-1; D not resolved. V gave up 6 bases and J gave up 6 bases, with 11 bases separating them. The CDR3 extends over 12 amino acids. Germline CDR1 and CDR2: MDHEN and SYDVKM. Here the CDR3 reads CASSQFSPEAFF. The CDR3 nucleotides read TGTGCCAGCAGCCAATTTTCCCCTGAAGCTTTCTTT. The full variable domain, its missing parts supplied by reference TRBV28 and TRBJ1-1, is DVKVTQSSRYLVKRTGEKVFLECVQDMDHENMFWYRQDPGLGLRLIYFSYDVKMKEKGDIPEGYSVSREKKERFSLILESASTNQTSMYLCASSQFSPEAFFGQGTRLTVV.

The chain carries TRBV28 and TRBJ1-1; D not resolved. Germline V gives CDR1 MDHEN, CDR2 SYDVKM. The CDR3 contains 15 residues. V was cut by 2 bases and J by 1 base, with 11 bases left in between. CDR3 DNA: TGTGCCAGCAGTTTACCGGGGTTGGGGAACACTGAAGCTTTCTTT. Amino acids: CASSLPGLGNTEAFF. Drawing the rest from reference TRBV28 and TRBJ1-1, the complete variable domain is DVKVTQSSRYLVKRTGEKVFLECVQDMDHENMFWYRQDPGLGLRLIYFSYDVKMKEKGDIPEGYSVSREKKERFSLILESASTNQTSMYLCASSLPGLGNTEAFFGQGTRLTVV.

V usage is TRBV13 and J usage is TRBJ1-2, with a possible D match to TRBD1 (5 bases). V was shortened by 1 base and J by 1 base, with 7 bases between the two germline ends. The V gene's germline CDR1 is PRHDT and CDR2 FYEKMQ (reference sequence). The CDR3 runs 14 residues. In nucleotides, the CDR3 is TGTGCCAGCAGCTTAGCACAGGATAACTATGGCTACACCTTC. Encoded protein: CASSLAQDNYGYTF.

The chain employs TRBV7-3 and TRBJ2-3; no clear D gene. The CDR3 spans 12 residues. The germline V gene encodes CDR1 SGHTA and CDR2 FQGTGA. V lost 3 bases, J lost 4 bases, and 5 bases lay in between. In DNA, the CDR3 is TGTGCCAGCAGCTTTGGAGCAGATACGCAGTATTTT. Its translation: CASSFGADTQYF.

The chain recombines TRBV30 with TRBJ2-1, with 11 bases lining up with TRBD2. Germline V lookup: CDR1 GTSNPN, CDR2 SVGIG (reference sequence). Unmatched junction bases numbered 13, after V lost 7 bases and J lost 5 bases. The CDR3 extends over 16 amino acids. This CDR3 reads CASNPLTSGIHNEQFF. The DNA for the CDR3 is TGTGCCTCGAACCCATTGACTAGCGGGATACACAATGAGCAGTTCTTC. Combining the CDR3 with reference TRBV30 and TRBJ2-1 gives the whole variable domain SQTIHQWPATLVQPVGSPLSLECTVEGTSNPNLYWYRQAAGRGLQLLFYSVGIGQISSEVPQNLSASRPQDRQFILSSKKLLLSDSGFYLCASNPLTSGIHNEQFFGPGTRLTVL.

V is TRBV5-1 and J is TRBJ2-3; D ambiguous. V lost 5 bases to trimming and J lost 0 bases, with 7 bases between them. The CDR3 has 13 residues. Germline CDR1 SGHRS, CDR2 YFSETQ. This CDR3 is CASRPRSTDTQYF. Written as DNA, the CDR3 is TGCGCCAGCAGACCCAGGAGCACAGATACGCAGTATTTT.

The chain is built from TRBV5-4 and TRBJ2-2, with 13 bases lining up with TRBD2. Germline V gene data show CDR1 as SGHNT and CDR2 as YYREEE (reference sequence). The trim removed 3 bases at V and 5 bases at J, leaving 7 bases unmatched. The CDR3 totals 17 residues. CDR3 coding DNA: TGTGCCAGCAGCTCGACATTACTAGCGGGAGGGACCGGGGAGCTGTTTTTT. This codes for CASSSTLLAGGTGELFF.

The chain recombines TRBV21-1 with TRBJ2-7; the table gives TRBD2 as D, unverified against the DNA. TRBV21-1 is a pseudogene segment. The CDR3 contains 15 residues. The CDR3 region has the DNA TGTGCCAGCAGCAAAGGGGCGGGGGCGGACTACGAGCAGTACTTC. As protein: CASSKGAGADYEQYF.

This rearrangement joins TRBV13 to TRBJ2-3; D unresolved. The CDR3 has 12 residues. In germline, CDR1 is PRHDT, CDR2 FYEKMQ (reference sequence). The ends were cut back, 1 base at V and 6 bases at J, with 5 bases in the middle. DNA for the CDR3: TGTGCCAGCAGCTTAGACGGGGATACGCAGTATTTT. Translation: CASSLDGDTQYF.

The J gene is TRBJ1-5, the V gene TRBV7-9; maybe TRBD1 (6 bases). Germline CDR1 reads SEHNR; CDR2 reads FQNEAQ (reference sequence). With 7 bases removed from V and 2 bases from J, the gap between germline ends came to 12 bases. This CDR3 has 14 residues. CDR3 loop: CASTSGDGNQPQHF. For the CDR3, the DNA is TGTGCCAGCACCTCAGGGGATGGCAATCAGCCCCAGCATTTT.

The V and J genes are TRBV6-1 and TRBJ2-7, with D possibly matching TRBD1 (5 bases). V lost 2 bases and J 3 bases, leaving 8 bases between the germline ends. Germline lookup yields CDR1 MNHNS and CDR2 SASEGT. The CDR3 runs to 13 residues. The CDR3 bases are TGTGCCAGCAGTGAATGGGGCGGCTACGAGCAGTACTTC. Protein sequence: CASSEWGGYEQYF.

The chain combines TRBV19 with TRBJ1-2; 9 bases agree with TRBD1. V lost 8 bases, J lost 4 bases, and 8 bases stayed unmatched. Germline CDR1 and CDR2: LNHDA and SQIVND (reference sequence). This CDR3 comprises 14 residues. The CDR3 spells CASLGQGRGYGYTF. The CDR3 nucleotides read TGTGCCAGTTTGGGACAGGGAAGGGGCTATGGCTACACCTTC.

V usage is TRBV6-1 and J usage is TRBJ2-7, with D possibly matching TRBD1 (6 bases). The CDR3 is 13 amino acids. Per germline, CDR1 MNHNS and CDR2 SASEGT. Trimming left V 4 bases short and J 5 bases short, with 12 bases between. CDR3 nucleotide sequence: TGTGCCAGCAGTGTTGTGGGGGCGGACGAGCAGTACTTC. Protein sequence: CASSVVGADEQYF.

This sequence joins TRBV5-1 and TRBJ2-7; 11 nucleotides agree with TRBD2. CDR1 is SGHRS and CDR2 is YFSETQ in the germline V gene. This CDR3 has 16 residues. The trim removed 4 bases at V and 0 bases at J, leaving 6 bases unmatched. The CDR3 nucleotides are TGCGCCAGCAGCGGGGGGACTAGCGGCTACTCCTACGAGCAGTACTTC. Translating it yields CASSGGTSGYSYEQYF. The whole variable domain, filled in from reference TRBV5-1 and TRBJ2-7, reads KAGVTQTPRYLIKTRGQQVTLSCSPISGHRSVSWYQQTPGQGLQFLFEYFSETQRNKGNFPGRFSGRQFSNSRSEMNVSTLELGDSALYLCASSGGTSGYSYEQYFGPGTRLTVT.

The chain couples TRBV5-1 to TRBJ1-3; D uncertain. Germline CDR1 reads SGHRS; CDR2 reads YFSETQ. CDR3 size: 15 residues. With 0 bases removed from V and 2 bases from J, the gap between germline ends came to 9 bases. The CDR3 nucleotides read TGCGCCAGCAGCTTGGAACGGGGAGCTGGAAACACCATATATTTT. Amino acids: CASSLERGAGNTIYF.

V usage is TRBV5-1 and J usage is TRBJ1-2; TRBD1 might be the D (5 bases). Germline CDR1 is SGHRS and CDR2 is YFSETQ. V was pared by 0 bases and J by 4 bases, with 10 bases between. The CDR3 has 14 residues. CDR3 sequence: CASSLDGTSYGYTF. CDR3 sequence (DNA): TGCGCCAGCAGCTTGGACGGGACTTCCTATGGCTACACCTTC.

The J gene is TRBJ2-1, the V gene TRBV27; the D is unclear. Trimming left V 3 bases short and J 3 bases short, with 9 bases between. This CDR3 has 14 residues. Germline lookup yields CDR1 MNHEY and CDR2 SMNVEV (reference sequence). The CDR3 reads CASSLAVYYNEQFF. DNA of the CDR3: TGTGCCAGCAGTTTGGCTGTGTACTACAATGAGCAGTTCTTC.

The V call is TRBV4-1, the J call TRBJ2-7; D not resolved. Trimming stripped 1 base from V and 6 bases from J, with 7 bases between. Germline CDR1 reads MGHRA; CDR2 reads YSYEKL. The CDR3 is 12 residues long. The CDR3 sequence: CASSQGRSEQYF. The CDR3 DNA reads as TGCGCCAGCAGCCAAGGCCGGTCCGAGCAGTACTTC.

This clone was seen just once. The chain combines TRBV9 with TRBJ1-4; D remains ambiguous. The germline gives CDR1 SGDLS, CDR2 YYNGEE. CDR3 length: 15 amino acids. Trimming pared 4 bases from V and 2 bases from J, leaving 12 bases between. The CDR3 region is CASSPRGSTNEKLFF. The CDR3 nucleotides are TGTGCCAGCAGCCCCCGCGGGTCGACTAATGAAAAACTGTTTTTT. The full variable domain, with the rest looked up from reference TRBV9 and TRBJ1-4, is DSGVTQTPKHLITATGQRVTLRCSPRSGDLSVYWYQQSLDQGLQFLIQYYNGEERAKGNILERFSAQQFPDLHSELNLSSLELGDSALYFCASSPRGSTNEKLFFGSGTQLSVL.

As regards this clone: Other DNA sequences in the sample encode the same CDR3. This chain joins TRBV9 and TRBJ2-7; TRBD2 agrees at 11 bases. Germline CDR1 and CDR2: SGDLS and YYNGEE. The V segment lost 4 bases and the J segment 4 bases; nucleotides outside the gene matches: 4. The CDR3 totals 14 residues. CDR3 coding DNA: TGTGCCAGCAGCCCTGGGACTAGCGGATACGAGCAGTACTTC. Amino acid sequence: CASSPGTSGYEQYF.

V and J are TRBV7-9 and TRBJ2-1; 9 bases match TRBD1. The V and J ends lost 3 bases and 10 bases, in that order; junction bases with no gene match: 7. The germline V gene encodes CDR1 SEHNR and CDR2 FQNEAQ (reference sequence). The CDR3 extends over 14 amino acids. CDR3 protein: CASSFPGQGLEQFF. CDR3 nucleotides: TGTGCCAGCAGCTTTCCGGGACAGGGTTTAGAGCAGTTCTTC. The variable domain in full, completed from reference TRBV7-9 and TRBJ2-1, reads DTGVSQNPRHKITKRGQNVTFRCDPISEHNRLYWYRQTLGQGPEFLTYFQNEAQLEKSRLLSDRFSAERPKGSFSTLEIQRTEQGDSAMYLCASSFPGQGLEQFFGPGTRLTVL.

V is TRBV14 and J is TRBJ2-1, with D possibly being TRBD2 (6 bases). Trimming shortened V by 5 bases and J by 4 bases, and 15 bases separated the two germline ends. The CDR3 length is 15 residues. CDR1 is SGHDN and CDR2 is FVKESK in the germline V gene. CDR3 residues: CASSYMGGGYNEQFF. The CDR3 nucleotides are TGTGCCAGCAGCTATATGGGAGGAGGATACAATGAGCAGTTCTTC.

The chain is built from TRBV19 and TRBJ2-1, with D unresolved. This CDR3 is built from 12 residues. Looked up from germline, CDR1 is LNHDA and CDR2 is SQIVND (reference sequence). Deletions cut 1 base from V and 4 bases from J, with 2 bases between. The CDR3 spells CASSIAYNEQFF. The CDR3 DNA follows: TGTGCCAGTAGTATAGCTTACAATGAGCAGTTCTTC.

This clone was observed a single time. The V gene is TRBV13, the J gene TRBJ2-7, with a tentative D call TRBD1 (5 bases). The CDR3 spans 14 residues. V gave up 5 bases and J gave up 0 bases, with 11 bases separating them. Germline CDR1 and CDR2: PRHDT and FYEKMQ (reference sequence). The CDR3 nucleotides read TGTGCCAGCAGCCCAGCTCAGGGCTCCTACGAGCAGTACTTC. It yields the protein CASSPAQGSYEQYF.

The chain has TRBV5-1 and TRBJ2-3, with TRBD2 matching 8 bases. The CDR3 is 16 amino acids. Trimming cost V 7 bases and J 4 bases; bases outside gene matches: 14. The V gene's germline CDR1 is SGHRS and CDR2 YFSETQ. CDR3 coding DNA: TGCGCCAGCGAGCCGGAAACGGGACTAGGGGCAGATACGCAGTATTTT. This sequence encodes CASEPETGLGADTQYF.

V and J are TRBV25-1 and TRBJ1-1; D unclear. The CDR3 loop spans 12 amino acids. CDR1 is MGHDK and CDR2 is SYGVNS in the germline V gene. The V end lost 7 bases, the J end lost 4 bases, and 10 bases lay between the germline ends. CDR3 in DNA: TGTGCCAGCATTGGTTACGGCACTGAAGCTTTCTTT. It encodes CASIGYGTEAFF.

As regards this clone: The sample carries other DNA sequences with the same CDR3. This chain uses TRBV9 with TRBJ2-7; TRBD2 might be the D (6 bases). Germline V gene lookup returns CDR1 SGDLS and CDR2 YYNGEE. The CDR3 runs to 15 residues. With 2 bases removed from V and 0 bases from J, the gap between germline ends came to 12 bases. CDR3 bases: TGTGCCAGCAGCGTGGGAGACGGGAGCTCCTACGAGCAGTACTTC. Protein product: CASSVGDGSSYEQYF.